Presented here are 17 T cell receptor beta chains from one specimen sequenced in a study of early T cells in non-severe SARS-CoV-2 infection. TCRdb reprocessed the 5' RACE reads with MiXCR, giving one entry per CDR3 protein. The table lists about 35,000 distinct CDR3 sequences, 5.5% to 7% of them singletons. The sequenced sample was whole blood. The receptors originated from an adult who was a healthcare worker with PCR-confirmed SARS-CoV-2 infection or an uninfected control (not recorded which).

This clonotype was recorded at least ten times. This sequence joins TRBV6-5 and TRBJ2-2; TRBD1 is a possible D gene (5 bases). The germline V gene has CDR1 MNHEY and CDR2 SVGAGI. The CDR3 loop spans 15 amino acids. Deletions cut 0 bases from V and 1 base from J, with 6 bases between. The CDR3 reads CASSYSGQNTGELFF. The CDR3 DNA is TGTGCCAGCAGTTACTCTGGACAGAACACCGGGGAGCTGTTTTTT.

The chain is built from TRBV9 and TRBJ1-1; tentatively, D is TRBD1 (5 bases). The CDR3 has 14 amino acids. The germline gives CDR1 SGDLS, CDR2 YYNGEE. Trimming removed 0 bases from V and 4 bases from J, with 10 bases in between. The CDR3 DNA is TGTGCCAGCAGCGTAGTCACAGGCGGCACTGAAGCTTTCTTT. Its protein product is CASSVVTGGTEAFF.

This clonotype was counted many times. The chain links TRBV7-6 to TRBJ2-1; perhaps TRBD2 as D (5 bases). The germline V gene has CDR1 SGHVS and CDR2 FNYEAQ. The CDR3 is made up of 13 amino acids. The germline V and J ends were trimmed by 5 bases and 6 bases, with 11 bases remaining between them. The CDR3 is CASSRTAPNEQFF. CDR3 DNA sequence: TGTGCCAGCAGCAGGACTGCCCCCAATGAGCAGTTCTTC.

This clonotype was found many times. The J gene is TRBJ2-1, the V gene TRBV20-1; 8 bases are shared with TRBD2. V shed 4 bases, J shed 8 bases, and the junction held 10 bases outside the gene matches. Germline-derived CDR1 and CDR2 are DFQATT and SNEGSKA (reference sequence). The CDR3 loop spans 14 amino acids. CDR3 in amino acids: CSAKSGGEVDEQFF. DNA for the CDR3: TGCAGTGCTAAGAGCGGGGGAGAAGTTGATGAGCAGTTCTTC.

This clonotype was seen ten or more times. The CDR3 nucleotides read TGTGCCATCAGTCAGACAGGGAAGGACACTGAAGCTTTCTTT. Translating it yields CAISQTGKDTEAFF. This rearrangement joins TRBV10-3 to TRBJ1-1; TRBD1 agrees at 7 bases. The CDR3 loop spans 14 amino acids. CDR1 and CDR2 (germline): ENHRY, SYGVKD. V shed 5 bases, J shed 3 bases, and the junction held 6 bases outside the gene matches.

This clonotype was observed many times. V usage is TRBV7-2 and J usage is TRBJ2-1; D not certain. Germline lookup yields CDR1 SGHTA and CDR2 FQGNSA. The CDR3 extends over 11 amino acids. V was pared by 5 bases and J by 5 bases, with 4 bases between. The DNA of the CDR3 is TGTGCCAGCAGCCTGCACAATGAGCAGTTCTTC. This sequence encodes CASSLHNEQFF.

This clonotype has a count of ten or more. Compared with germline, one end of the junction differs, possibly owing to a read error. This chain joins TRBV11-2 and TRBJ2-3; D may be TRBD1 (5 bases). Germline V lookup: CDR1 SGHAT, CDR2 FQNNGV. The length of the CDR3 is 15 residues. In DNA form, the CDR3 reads TGTGCCAGCAGCCTAGAGGCAGGGCGCACAGATACGCAGTATTTT. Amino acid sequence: CASSLEAGRTDTQYF.

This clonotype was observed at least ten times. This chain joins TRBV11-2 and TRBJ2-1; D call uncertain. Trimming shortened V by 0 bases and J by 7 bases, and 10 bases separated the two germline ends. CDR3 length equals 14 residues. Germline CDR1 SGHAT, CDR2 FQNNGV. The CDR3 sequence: CASSLDLPANEQFF. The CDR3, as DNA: TGTGCCAGCAGCTTAGATCTACCGGCAAATGAGCAGTTCTTC.

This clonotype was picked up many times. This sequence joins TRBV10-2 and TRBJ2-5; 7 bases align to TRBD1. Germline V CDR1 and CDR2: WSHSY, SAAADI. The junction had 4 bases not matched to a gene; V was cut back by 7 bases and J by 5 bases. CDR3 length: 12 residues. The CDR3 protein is CASTDRAETQYF. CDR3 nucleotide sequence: TGCGCCAGCACTGACAGGGCCGAGACCCAGTACTTC.

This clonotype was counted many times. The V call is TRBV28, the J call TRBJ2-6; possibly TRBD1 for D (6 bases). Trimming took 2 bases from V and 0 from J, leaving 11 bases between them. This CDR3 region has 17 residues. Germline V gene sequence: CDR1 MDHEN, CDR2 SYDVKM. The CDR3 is CASSLGQTVSGANVLTF. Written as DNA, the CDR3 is TGTGCCAGCAGTTTAGGACAGACGGTCTCTGGGGCCAACGTCCTGACTTTC.

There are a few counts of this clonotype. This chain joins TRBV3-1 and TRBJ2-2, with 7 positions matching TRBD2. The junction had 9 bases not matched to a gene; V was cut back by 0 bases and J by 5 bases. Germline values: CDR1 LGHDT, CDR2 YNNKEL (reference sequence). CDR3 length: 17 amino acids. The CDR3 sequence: CASSQEPKAGSTGELFF. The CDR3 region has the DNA TGTGCCAGCAGCCAAGAGCCCAAAGCGGGGTCGACCGGGGAGCTGTTTTTT.

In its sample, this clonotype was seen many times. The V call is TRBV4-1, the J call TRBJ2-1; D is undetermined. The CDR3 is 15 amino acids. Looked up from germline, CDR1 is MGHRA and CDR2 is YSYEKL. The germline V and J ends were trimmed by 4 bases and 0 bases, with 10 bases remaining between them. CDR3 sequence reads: CASSPSPGSYNEQFF. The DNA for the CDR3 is TGCGCCAGCAGCCCCTCACCGGGCTCCTACAATGAGCAGTTCTTC.

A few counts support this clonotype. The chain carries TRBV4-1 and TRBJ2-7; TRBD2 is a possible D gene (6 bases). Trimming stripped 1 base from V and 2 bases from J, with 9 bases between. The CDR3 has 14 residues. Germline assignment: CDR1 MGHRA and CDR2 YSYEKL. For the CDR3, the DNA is TGCGCCAGCAGCCAAGTCTGGGAGGCCTACGAGCAGTACTTC. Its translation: CASSQVWEAYEQYF.

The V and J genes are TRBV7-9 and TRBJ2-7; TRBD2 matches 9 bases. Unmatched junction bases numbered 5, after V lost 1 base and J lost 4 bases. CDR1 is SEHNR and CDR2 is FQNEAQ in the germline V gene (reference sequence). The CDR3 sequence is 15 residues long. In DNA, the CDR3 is TGTGCCAGCAGCTTAGTAGCGGGAGAGGGTTACGAGCAGTACTTC. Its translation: CASSLVAGEGYEQYF.

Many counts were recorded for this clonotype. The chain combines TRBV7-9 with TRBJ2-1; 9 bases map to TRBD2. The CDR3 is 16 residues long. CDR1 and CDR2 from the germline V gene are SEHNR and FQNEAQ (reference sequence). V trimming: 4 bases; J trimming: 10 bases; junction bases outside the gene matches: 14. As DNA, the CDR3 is TGTGCCAGCAGCTATTCGACTAGCGGACACAATGAAGAGCAGTTCTTC. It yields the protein CASSYSTSGHNEEQFF.

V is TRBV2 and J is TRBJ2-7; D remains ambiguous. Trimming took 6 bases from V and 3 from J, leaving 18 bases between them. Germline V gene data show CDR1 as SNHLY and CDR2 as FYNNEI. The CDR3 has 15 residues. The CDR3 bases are TGTGCCAGCAGCGTCCGACTGAGCCTCTACTACGAGCAGTACTTC. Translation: CASSVRLSLYYEQYF.

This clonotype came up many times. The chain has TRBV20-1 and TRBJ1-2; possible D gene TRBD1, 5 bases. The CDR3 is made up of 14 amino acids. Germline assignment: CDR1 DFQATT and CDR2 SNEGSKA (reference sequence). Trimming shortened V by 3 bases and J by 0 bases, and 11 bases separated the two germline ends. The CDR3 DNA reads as TGCAGTGCTAGTTTATGGGGCGCTAACTATGGCTACACCTTC. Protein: CSASLWGANYGYTF.